This T cell receptor beta chain is drawn from a study of T cell responses to AZD1222 COVID-19 vaccine. V lost 4 bases and J lost 3; bases outside the gene matches: 8. Germline V lookup: CDR1 GTSNPN, CDR2 SVGIG (reference sequence). The CDR3 extends over 14 amino acids. Only one count was recorded for this clone. What it binds is unknown. Study-wide results and limits: The donor cohort was predominantly white British with a female majority, and clonal diversity may have been underestimated.

Sequenced by immunoSEQ multiplex PCR; TCRdb stores in-frame clones only, minus some. The sample records around 140,000 clones, around 90% being singletons. The sequence derives from an adult in good health. Sequenced here: peripheral blood, sampled on day 0 of AZD1222 vaccination. The V gene is TRBV30, the J gene TRBJ2-7; 8 positions match TRBD1. This CDR3 is CAWKAPGQGYEQYF. The CDR3 coding sequence is TGTGCCTGGAAAGCGCCCGGACAGGGCTACGAGCAGTACTTC. The variable domain in full, completed from reference TRBV30 and TRBJ2-7, reads SQTIHQWPATLVQPVGSPLSLECTVEGTSNPNLYWYRQAAGRGLQLLFYSVGIGQISSEVPQNLSASRPQDRQFILSSKKLLLSDSGFYLCAWKAPGQGYEQYFGPGTRLTVT.